The clone carrying this T cell receptor beta chain was detected only a few times. Trimming removed 1 base at V and 7 bases at J, with 10 bases between. The CDR3 consists of 14 residues. Germline-derived CDR1 and CDR2 are LGHNA and YSLEER. These data belong to a study of identical twins. TCRdb reprocessed the 5' RACE reads with MiXCR, giving one entry per CDR3 protein. The data show about 660,000 distinct CDR3 sequences, more than 6.5% seen once. These data were also filed under a second study, of yellow fever vaccine responses in identical twins.

The sample comprised PBMCs. The TCR comes from a woman under 30 in good health. V is TRBV4-3 and J is TRBJ2-2; TRBD2 is a possible D gene (5 bases). The CDR3: CASSQAGTFGELFF. The CDR3 DNA sequence: TGCGCCAGCAGCCAAGCGGGAACTTTCGGGGAGCTGTTTTTT.